The source of this TCR beta chain is a study of OX40 agonist ivuxolimab in advanced cancers. Turning to the study itself: Cohort: approximately 83% men, mean age about 60, aged about 20 to 90. General observations from the study: Researchers did not determine the expanded peripheral T cells' antigen specificity.

Regarding this clone: What it binds is not known.

Trimming removed 5 bases at V and 8 bases at J, with 10 bases between. This CDR3 spans 12 amino acids. CDR1 LNHNV and CDR2 YYDKDF come from the germline V gene (reference sequence). The protocol was immunoSEQ multiplex PCR, while the TCRdb copy is restricted to in-frame clones and leaves out a portion. The sample gives approximately 47,000 clones, approximately 90% of which show up once; about a tenth is in the top ten. Sequenced material: CD4+ or CD8+ T cells sorted from blood, taken in a trial of the OX40 agonist ivuxolimab. This chain links TRBV15 with TRBJ1-5; D not certain. This TCR came from an adult with an advanced solid tumor such as melanoma, head and neck, liver or kidney cancer. Here the CDR3 DNA reads TGTGCCACCAGCGGTCTCCTGGAGCCCCAGCATTTT. This translates into CATSGLLEPQHF.